A selection of T cell receptor beta chains follows, all from one sample in a study of shared clonotypes between healthy human individuals. Clones were read by immunoSEQ multiplex PCR, and TCRdb kept only the in-frame ones, dropping some. The sample records millions of clones, roughly 95% being singletons. Source material: naive CD4+ T cells sorted from blood. The receptors stem from a man between 18 and 35 years old in good health. The CDR3 runs from the conserved cysteine through the conserved F or W. Clone size is stated in some rows and not others, as once, few, many or a class when expanded.

v_call clone_size cdr3_aa
TRBV6-6 once CASSSLAGSSTDTQYF
TRBV14 once CASSRVLAGEGSGELFF
TRBV23-1 NA CASSQLSRGRDEQFF
TRBV28 NA CASREGGSANYGYTF
TRBV5-6 NA CASSDRDSWPFF
TRBV2 NA CASNEEAGPYEQYF
TRBV30 NA CASQDRAGNTIYF
TRBV9 NA CASSVDRTDTQYF
TRBV19 NA CASSLPGGLGDQPQHF
TRBV5-1 NA CAGSPGGAYERYF
TRBV18 once CASSSGTGVGYTF
TRBV19 once CASTFGGMNTEAFF
TRBV5-6 NA CASSLAGVSSGNTIYF
TRBV28 NA CASSPAGGPYEQYF
TRBV28 NA CASSSLGDRVFADEQYF
TRBV6-5 NA CASSYRDRREQYF
TRBV7-2 NA CASSQSGTGQETQYF
TRBV5-1 NA CASSPADLAKNIQYF
TRBV5-4 NA CASTQSAPDYNEQFF
TRBV5-1 NA CASSLDGASNEKLFF
TRBV30 NA CAWTSGSGPREQFF
TRBV7-3 NA CARGGVQETQYF
TRBV27 NA CASSLGRGGYTEAFF
TRBV6-1 NA CASSDGGLGSGNTIYF
TRBV2 NA CASSLQGPSTGELFF